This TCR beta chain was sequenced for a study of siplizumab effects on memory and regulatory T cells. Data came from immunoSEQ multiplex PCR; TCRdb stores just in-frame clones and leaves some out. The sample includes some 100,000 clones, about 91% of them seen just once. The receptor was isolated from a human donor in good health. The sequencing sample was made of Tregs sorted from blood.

The CDR3 sequence: CASSQELSLADGGETQYF. CDR3 DNA: TGCGCCAGCAGCCAAGAGCTTTCTCTAGCGGATGGGGGGGAGACCCAGTACTTC. The chain combines TRBV4-1 with TRBJ2-5; 7 bases align to TRBD2. V trimming: 0 bases; J trimming: 5 bases; junction bases outside the gene matches: 15. This CDR3 comprises 18 residues. CDR1 is MGHRA and CDR2 is YSYEKL in the germline V gene.